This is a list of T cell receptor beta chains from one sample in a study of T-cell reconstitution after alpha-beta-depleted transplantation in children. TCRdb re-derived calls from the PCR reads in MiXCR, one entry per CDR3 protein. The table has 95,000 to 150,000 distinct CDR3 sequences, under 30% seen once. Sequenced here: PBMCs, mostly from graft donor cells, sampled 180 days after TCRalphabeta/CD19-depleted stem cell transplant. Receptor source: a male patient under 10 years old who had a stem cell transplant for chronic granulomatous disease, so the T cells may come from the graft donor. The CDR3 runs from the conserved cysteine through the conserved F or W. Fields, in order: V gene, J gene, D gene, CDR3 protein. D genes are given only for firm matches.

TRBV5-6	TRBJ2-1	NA	CASSSVRQAPYNEQFF
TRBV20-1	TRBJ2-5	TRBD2	CSASRTSGKETQYF
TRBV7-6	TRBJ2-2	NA	CASSHTGELFF
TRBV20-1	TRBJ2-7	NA	CSARVKGPSYEQYF
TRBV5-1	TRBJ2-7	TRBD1	CASSSTSRQGASEQYF
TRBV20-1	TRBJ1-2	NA	CSARDLPFFPYGYTF
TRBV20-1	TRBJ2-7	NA	CSARADRSPYEQYF
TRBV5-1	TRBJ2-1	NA	CASSLVQSNEQFF
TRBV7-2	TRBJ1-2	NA	CASSSDPVGYTF
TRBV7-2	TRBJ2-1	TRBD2	CASSSLAGRDDEQFF
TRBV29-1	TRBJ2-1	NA	CSVVGAYNEQFF
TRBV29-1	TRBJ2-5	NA	CSVEGRLAKETQYF
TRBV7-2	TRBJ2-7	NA	CASSLAVGGYEQYF
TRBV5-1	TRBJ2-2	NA	CASSLARVEGTGELFF
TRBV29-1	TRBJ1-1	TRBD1	CSVPRQGLGDTEAFF
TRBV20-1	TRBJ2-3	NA	CSASNAAGTDTQYF
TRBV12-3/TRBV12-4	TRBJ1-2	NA	CASSLALWTF
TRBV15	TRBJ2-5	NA	CATSRPGLQQETQYF
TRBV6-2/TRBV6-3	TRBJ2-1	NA	CASRTVYNEQFF
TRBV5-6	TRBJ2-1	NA	CASSLDQGFTYNEQFF
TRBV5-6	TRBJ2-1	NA	CASSSFFGADEQFF
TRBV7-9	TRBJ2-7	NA	CASIKTATSTHEQYF
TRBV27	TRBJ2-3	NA	CASKSDSTDTQYF
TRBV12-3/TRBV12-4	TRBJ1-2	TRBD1	CASLDRLNNYGYTF
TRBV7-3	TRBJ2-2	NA	CASSHRTASGELFF
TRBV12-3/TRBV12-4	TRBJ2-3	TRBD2	CASIPWEGPSTDTQYF
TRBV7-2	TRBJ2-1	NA	CASSEYRVIEQFF
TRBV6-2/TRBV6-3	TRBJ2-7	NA	CASSYTFYEQYF
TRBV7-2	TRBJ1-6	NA	CASSSSGDNSPLHF
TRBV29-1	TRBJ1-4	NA	CSVVLATNEKLFF
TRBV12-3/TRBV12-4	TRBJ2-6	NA	CASSDNLSGANVLTF
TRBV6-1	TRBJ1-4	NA	CATSTNGGRDEKLFF
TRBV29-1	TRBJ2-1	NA	CSVAGSGVDNEQFF
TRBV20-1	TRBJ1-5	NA	CSAPNRESNQPQHF
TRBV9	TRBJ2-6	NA	CASSAPTTDVLTF
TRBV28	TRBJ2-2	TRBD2	CASSLAGGPKFF
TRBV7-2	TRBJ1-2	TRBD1	CASSEDRRYGYTF
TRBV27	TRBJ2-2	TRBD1	CASSSPTGTGELFF
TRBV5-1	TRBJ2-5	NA	CASSFDRFQETQYF
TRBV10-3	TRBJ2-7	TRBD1	CAISETRGRAYEQYF
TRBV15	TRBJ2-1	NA	CATSRGLREQFF
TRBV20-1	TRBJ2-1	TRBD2	CSASLAGADGEQFF
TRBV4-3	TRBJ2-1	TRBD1	CASSQEGTDYNEQFF
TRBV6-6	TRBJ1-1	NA	CASSYSRNTEAFF
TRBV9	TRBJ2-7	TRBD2	CASSVASGIYEQYF
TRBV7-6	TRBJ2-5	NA	CASSLASFQETQYF
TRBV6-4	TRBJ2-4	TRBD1	CASSHRTGRSGLAKNIQYF
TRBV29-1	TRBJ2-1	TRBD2	CSVGPTGTSGGHNEQFF
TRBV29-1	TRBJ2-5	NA	CSVVVGVRQETQYF
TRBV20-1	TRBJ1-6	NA	CSASPREWNSPLHF
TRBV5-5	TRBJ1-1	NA	CASSLEGSPLGAFF
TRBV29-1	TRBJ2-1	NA	CSVESRRYNEQFF
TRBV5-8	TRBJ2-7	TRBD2	CASSLQGPSGRYEQYF
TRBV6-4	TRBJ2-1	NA	CASSDSEDSTYNEQFF
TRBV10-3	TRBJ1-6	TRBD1	CAISEAGTGFSPLHF